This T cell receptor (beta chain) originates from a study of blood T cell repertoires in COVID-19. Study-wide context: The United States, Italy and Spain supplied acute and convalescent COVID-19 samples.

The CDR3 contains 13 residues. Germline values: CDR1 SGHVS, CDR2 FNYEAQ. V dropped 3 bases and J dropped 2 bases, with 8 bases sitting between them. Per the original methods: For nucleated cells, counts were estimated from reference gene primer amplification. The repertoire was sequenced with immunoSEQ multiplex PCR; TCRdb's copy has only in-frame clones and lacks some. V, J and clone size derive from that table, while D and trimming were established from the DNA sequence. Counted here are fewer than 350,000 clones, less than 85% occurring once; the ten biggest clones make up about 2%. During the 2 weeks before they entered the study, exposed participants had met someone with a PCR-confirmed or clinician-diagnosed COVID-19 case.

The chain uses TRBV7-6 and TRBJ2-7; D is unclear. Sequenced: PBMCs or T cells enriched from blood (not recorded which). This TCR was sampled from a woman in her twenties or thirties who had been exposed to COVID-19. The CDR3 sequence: CASSLGKTYEQYF. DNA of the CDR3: TGTGCCAGCAGCTTGGGCAAAACCTACGAGCAGTACTTC.